Shown below are 12 T cell receptor beta chains from a single sample sequenced in a study of blood T cell repertoires in COVID-19. Repertoires were generated with immunoSEQ multiplex PCR, while TCRdb's copy carries only in-frame clones and drops some. The sample yields fewer than 200,000 clones, around 90% seen once. The specimen was peripheral blood. The receptors were sampled from a man in his sixties with acute or convalescent COVID-19.

This sequence joins TRBV18 and TRBJ1-1, with 8 bases matching TRBD1. The length of the CDR3 is 12 residues. Germline values: CDR1 KGHSH, CDR2 LQKENI. V gave up 3 bases and J gave up 8 bases; unmatched junction bases: 2. CDR3 in amino acids: CASSPTGEEAFF. The CDR3 DNA reads TGTGCCAGCTCACCGACAGGGGAGGAAGCTTTCTTT.

The chain employs TRBV15 and TRBJ1-2; D remains unclear. The V end lost 4 bases, the J end lost 3 bases, and 12 bases lay between the germline ends. The CDR3 runs to 14 residues. The germline V gene has CDR1 LNHNV and CDR2 YYDKDF (reference sequence). This chain's CDR3 is CATSTRLRDYGYTF. CDR3 sequence (DNA): TGTGCCACCAGCACCCGGCTCCGGGACTATGGCTACACCTTC.

This clone was counted only a few times. This chain links TRBV18 with TRBJ2-3, with 9 nucleotides matching TRBD1. Germline values: CDR1 KGHSH, CDR2 LQKENI. After removal of 6 bases from V and 5 bases from J, the junction contained 6 bases not matched to a gene. There are 14 residues in the CDR3. This CDR3 is CASSPTGGEDTQYF. The CDR3 DNA reads TGTGCCAGCTCGCCGACAGGGGGTGAAGATACGCAGTATTTT. Complete variable domain (other parts from reference TRBV18 and TRBJ2-3): NAGVMQNPRHLVRRRGQEARLRCSPMKGHSHVYWYRQLPEEGLKFMVYLQKENIIDESGMPKERFSAEFPKEGPSILRIQQVVRGDSAAYFCASSPTGGEDTQYFGPGTRLTVL.

The chain uses TRBV7-2 and TRBJ2-7; 7 nucleotides match TRBD1. Germline V gene sequence: CDR1 SGHTA, CDR2 FQGNSA. The V gene end was trimmed by 2 bases and the J gene end by 2 bases; junction bases not matched to a gene: 6. This CDR3 has 15 amino acids. CDR3 sequence: CASSLNSGTAYEQYF. The CDR3 region has the DNA TGTGCCAGCAGCTTAAATTCCGGGACAGCCTACGAGCAGTACTTC.

The chain recombines TRBV7-2 with TRBJ2-3; the match to TRBD2 covers 12 bases. The germline V gene encodes CDR1 SGHTA and CDR2 FQGNSA. The CDR3 spans 19 residues. Trimming at V came to 4 bases and at J to 4 bases, leaving 15 bases not matched to a gene. CDR3: CASSSPTSGGPGFADTQYF. The CDR3 DNA sequence: TGTGCCAGCAGCTCTCCCACTAGCGGGGGGCCGGGTTTCGCAGATACGCAGTATTTT. The full variable domain, completed using reference TRBV7-2 and TRBJ2-3, is GAGVSQSPSNKVTEKGKDVELRCDPISGHTALYWYRQSLGQGLEFLIYFQGNSAPDKSGLPSDRFSAERTGGSVSTLTIQRTQQEDSAVYLCASSSPTSGGPGFADTQYFGPGTRLTVL.

This clone was recorded only once. The rearrangement links TRBV2 to TRBJ1-4; D uncertain. CDR1 is SNHLY, CDR2 FYNNEI, per germline. This CDR3 has 13 residues. V lost 7 bases and J lost 8, with 14 bases in between. The CDR3 nucleotides read TGTGCCAGCACCGGGGTGGGTGGCGAAAAACTGTTTTTT. It specifies CASTGVGGEKLFF. Complete variable domain (other parts from reference TRBV2 and TRBJ1-4): EPEVTQTPSHQVTQMGQEVILRCVPISNHLYFYWYRQILGQKVEFLVSFYNNEISEKSEIFDDQFSVERPDGSNFTLKIRSTKLEDSAMYFCASTGVGGEKLFFGSGTQLSVL.

The chain joins TRBV7-3 to TRBJ2-3; 9 bases fit TRBD2. Germline CDR1 reads SGHTA; CDR2 reads FQGTGA. The trim removed 9 bases at V and 5 bases at J, leaving 9 bases unmatched. The CDR3 loop spans 14 amino acids. CDR3 in amino acids: CASSVAGVGDTQYF. CDR3 nucleotides: TGTGCCAGTTCCGTAGCGGGAGTGGGAGATACGCAGTATTTT.

The CDR3 protein is CASSQYYGYTF. CDR3 DNA: TGTGCCAGCAGCCAATATTATGGCTACACCTTC. The rearrangement links TRBV3-1 (or the pseudogene TRBV3-2) to TRBJ1-2; D not certain. CDR1 LGHDT and CDR2 YNNKEL come from the germline V gene (reference sequence). Trimming cost V 2 bases and J 5 bases, with 3 bases left between them. CDR3 length: 11 amino acids.

V usage is TRBV7-2 and J usage is TRBJ1-3; D is undetermined. The V end lost 4 bases, the J end lost 0 bases, and 7 bases lay between the germline ends. The CDR3 has 14 amino acids. CDR1 and CDR2 (germline): SGHTA, FQGNSA. The CDR3 bases are TGTGCCAGCAGCTCCTTGTACTCTGGAAACACCATATATTTT. Encoded protein: CASSSLYSGNTIYF.

This chain joins TRBV18 and TRBJ1-1; a possible D gene is TRBD1 (5 bases). The CDR3 consists of 13 residues. The V gene's germline CDR1 is KGHSH and CDR2 LQKENI. Trimming stripped 4 bases from V and 5 bases from J, with 11 bases between. CDR3 loop: CASSQDKLTEAFF. In DNA form, the CDR3 reads TGTGCCAGCTCACAGGACAAACTAACTGAAGCTTTCTTT.

The chain employs TRBV11-3 and TRBJ2-2; 9 bases agree with TRBD1. The J segment lost 6 bases and the V segment lost 5 bases, leaving 7 bases of the junction unmatched. Germline V gene data show CDR1 as SGHNT and CDR2 as YENEEA. The CDR3 runs to 15 residues. In nucleotides, the CDR3 is TGTGCCAGCAGCGCGGTACAGGGGGCCTCCGGGGAGCTGTTTTTT. Translating it yields CASSAVQGASGELFF.

The rearrangement links TRBV10-3 to TRBJ2-3; unclear D gene. CDR3 length equals 14 residues. Per germline, CDR1 ENHRY and CDR2 SYGVKD. The V and J ends lost 3 bases and 0 bases respectively, with 7 bases between them. The CDR3 nucleotides read TGTGCCATCAGTGAAGTCGGGAGCACAGATACGCAGTATTTT. Amino acids: CAISEVGSTDTQYF.